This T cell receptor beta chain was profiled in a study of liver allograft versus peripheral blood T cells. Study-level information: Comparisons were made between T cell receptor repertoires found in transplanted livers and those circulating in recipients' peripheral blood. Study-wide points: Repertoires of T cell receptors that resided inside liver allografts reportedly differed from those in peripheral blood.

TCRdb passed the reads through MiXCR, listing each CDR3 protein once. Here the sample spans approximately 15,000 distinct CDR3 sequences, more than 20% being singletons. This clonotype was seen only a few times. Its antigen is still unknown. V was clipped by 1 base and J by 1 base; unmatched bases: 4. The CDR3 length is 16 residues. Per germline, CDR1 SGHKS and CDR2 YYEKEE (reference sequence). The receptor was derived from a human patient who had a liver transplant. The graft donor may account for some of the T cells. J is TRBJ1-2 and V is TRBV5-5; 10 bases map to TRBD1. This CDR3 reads CASSLRGTGVNYGYTF. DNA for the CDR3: TGTGCCAGCAGCTTGCGGGGGACAGGGGTTAACTATGGCTACACCTTC.